Following are 9 T cell receptor beta chains from one sample sequenced in a study of shared clonotypes between healthy human individuals. Sequencing used immunoSEQ multiplex PCR; TCRdb keeps in-frame clones, though not all of them. The sample has fewer than 3 million clones, about 90% seen once. The sample taken for sequencing was naive CD4+ T cells from PBMCs. Subset meaning: CD45RA+ positively selected. These receptors came from a man between 18 and 29 years old in good health. Some clones in this sample may be carry-over from other donors' samples.

This CDR3 reads CASSLAHRGGDQPQHF. The CDR3 nucleotides read TGTGCCAGCAGCTTAGCGCACAGGGGGGGTGATCAGCCCCAGCATTTT. This chain joins TRBV7-8 and TRBJ1-5, with 8 bases fitting TRBD1. The CDR3 is made up of 16 amino acids. Germline CDR1 SGHVS, CDR2 FQNEAQ. The J segment lost 5 bases and the V segment lost 0 bases, leaving 6 bases of the junction unmatched.

Turning to this clone: The same CDR3 arises from other DNA sequences in this sample as well. The chain links TRBV28 to TRBJ2-7, with 8 bases fitting TRBD2. V shed 2 bases, J shed 3 bases, and the junction held 3 bases outside the gene matches. Germline lookup yields CDR1 MDHEN and CDR2 SYDVKM. The CDR3 runs 14 residues. CDR3 region: CASSLPAGGYEQYF. CDR3 nucleotides: TGTGCCAGCAGTTTACCGGCGGGGGGCTACGAGCAGTACTTC.

The rearrangement joins TRBV7-8 to TRBJ1-5; 7 positions agree with TRBD1. V trimming: 5 bases; J trimming: 7 bases; junction bases outside the gene matches: 11. The CDR3 loop spans 15 amino acids. The germline V gene encodes CDR1 SGHVS and CDR2 FQNEAQ. The DNA for the CDR3 is TGTGCCAGCAGCCCACGTTTAAAGGGACAGCAGCCCCAGCATTTT. It specifies CASSPRLKGQQPQHF.

This chain joins TRBV29-1 and TRBJ1-1; D ambiguous. The CDR3 has 13 residues. CDR1 is SQVTM, CDR2 ANQGSEA, per germline. The V end lost 1 base, the J end lost 8 bases, and 14 bases lay between the germline ends. The CDR3 nucleotides are TGCAGCGTTGAAGTCCTGAGTGGCACGGAAGCTTTCTTT. Its protein is CSVEVLSGTEAFF.

This clone was counted a few times. The V call is TRBV2, the J call TRBJ2-7; no firm D call. In germline, CDR1 is SNHLY, CDR2 FYNNEI. The CDR3 is 12 amino acids. Between the trimmed V and J ends, which lost 7 bases and 4 bases, there was a span of 11 bases. The CDR3 is CASMMSSYEQYF. In nucleotides, the CDR3 is TGTGCCAGCATGATGTCTTCTTACGAGCAGTACTTC.

Remarks on this clone: Additional DNA sequences in this sample encode the identical CDR3. V gene TRBV2 combines with J gene TRBJ1-5; maybe TRBD1 (5 bases). The germline V gene encodes CDR1 SNHLY and CDR2 FYNNEI. The germline V and J ends were trimmed by 2 bases and 5 bases, with 10 bases remaining between them. This CDR3 is built from 14 residues. The CDR3 protein is CASSEQGVDQPQHF. The CDR3 nucleotides are TGTGCCAGCAGTGAACAAGGGGTTGATCAGCCCCAGCATTTT.

The chain combines TRBV27 with TRBJ1-3, with D possibly matching TRBD1 (5 bases). Between the trimmed V and J ends, which lost 6 bases and 0 bases, there was a span of 15 bases. The germline CDR1 and CDR2 sequences are MNHEY and SMNVEV (reference sequence). The CDR3 sequence is 16 residues long. CDR3 nucleotide sequence: TGTGCCAGCAGCAGCCGACAGCCATACTCTGGAAACACCATATATTTT. This encodes CASSSRQPYSGNTIYF.

The chain recombines TRBV2 with TRBJ1-2; D is unresolved. The CDR3 length is 13 residues. Trimming shortened V by 7 bases and J by 1 base, and 10 bases separated the two germline ends. CDR1 SNHLY and CDR2 FYNNEI come from the germline V gene. DNA of the CDR3: TGTGCCAGCAAACAGCCTAATAACTATGGCTACACCTTC. Its translation: CASKQPNNYGYTF.

The V gene is TRBV7-2, the J gene TRBJ2-7; 7 positions match TRBD1. CDR1 SGHTA and CDR2 FQGNSA come from the germline V gene. The CDR3 spans 16 residues. Germline trimming cut 5 bases from V and 2 bases from J; bases unmatched to any gene: 12. Here the CDR3 DNA reads TGTGCCAGCAGCCACAACACCAGGGGGAATCCCTACGAGCAGTACTTC. Residues: CASSHNTRGNPYEQYF.